Given below is one T cell receptor (beta chain) in context. The CDR3 is made up of 17 amino acids. The germline V and J ends were trimmed by 3 bases and 9 bases, with 21 bases remaining between them. Germline lookup yields CDR1 SEHNR and CDR2 FQNEAQ (reference sequence). These data belong to a study of blood T cell repertoires in COVID-19. Clones were read by immunoSEQ multiplex PCR, and TCRdb kept only the in-frame ones, dropping some. The sample yields roughly 240,000 clones, more than 70% seen once. The receptor was isolated from a woman at least 80 years old with COVID-19, enrolled during active disease. Input material: peripheral blood. This rearrangement joins TRBV7-9 to TRBJ1-6, with a tentative D call TRBD1 (6 bases). CDR3 nucleotide sequence: TGTGCCAGCAGCTTTACCGGGACAACCGAAGGGACTTCACCCCTCCACTTT. Translation: CASSFTGTTEGTSPLHF.